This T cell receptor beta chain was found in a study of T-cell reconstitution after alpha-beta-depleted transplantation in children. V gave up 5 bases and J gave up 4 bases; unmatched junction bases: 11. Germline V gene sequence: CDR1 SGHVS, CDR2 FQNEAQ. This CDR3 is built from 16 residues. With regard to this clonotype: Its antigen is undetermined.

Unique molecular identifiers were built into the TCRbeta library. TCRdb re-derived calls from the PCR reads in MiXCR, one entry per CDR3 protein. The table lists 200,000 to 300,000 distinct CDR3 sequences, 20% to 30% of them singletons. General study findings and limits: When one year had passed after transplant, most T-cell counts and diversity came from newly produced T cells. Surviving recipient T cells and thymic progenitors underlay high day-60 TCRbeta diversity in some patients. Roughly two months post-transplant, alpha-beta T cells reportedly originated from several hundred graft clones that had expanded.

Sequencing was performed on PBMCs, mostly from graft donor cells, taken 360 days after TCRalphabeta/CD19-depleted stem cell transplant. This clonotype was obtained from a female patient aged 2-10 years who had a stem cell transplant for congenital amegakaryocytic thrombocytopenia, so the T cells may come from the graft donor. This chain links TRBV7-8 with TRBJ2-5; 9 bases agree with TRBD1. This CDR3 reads CASSKDRGAPPETQYF. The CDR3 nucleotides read TGTGCCAGCAGCAAGGACAGGGGAGCCCCCCCAGAGACCCAGTACTTC.